Following are 23 T cell receptor beta chains from one sample sequenced in a study of T cell clonality in common variable immunodeficiency. Notes on the study in general: In common variable immunodeficiency, TCR beta chains reportedly carried fewer deletions and N-nucleotide insertions.

Profiling relied on immunoSEQ multiplex PCR, and the TCRdb table lists in-frame clones only, not all of them. This sample includes about 23,000 clones with no singletons; its ten biggest clones take up approximately 9%. These receptors have no known antigen. The sample comprised peripheral blood mononuclear cells. These receptor sequences come from a human donor with common variable immunodeficiency.

This clone was detected only a few times. Read coverage stops 3 residues before the CDR3 terminus; the germline J gene supplies the remainder. The V gene is TRBV5-6, the J gene TRBJ2-7; 8 nucleotides match TRBD1. This CDR3 is 14 amino acids long. Germline CDR1 and CDR2: SGHDT and YYEEEE. J was trimmed by 4 bases and V by 3 bases; bases with no gene match: 6. The CDR3 loop is CASSSGTGRYEQYF. CDR3 bases read: TGTGCCAGCAGCTCCGGGACAGGACGATACGAG.

The sample holds many counts of this clone. Read sequence stops 3 residues before the CDR3 end, and the germline J gene provides the missing end. This chain uses TRBV29-1 with TRBJ2-2, with 12 positions matching TRBD2. The CDR3 totals 14 residues. The junction had 5 bases not matched to a gene; V was cut back by 7 bases and J by 5 bases. The V gene's germline CDR1 is SQVTM and CDR2 ANQGSEA. This CDR3 reads CSARLAGETGELFF. Partial CDR3 DNA: TGCAGCGCTCGACTAGCGGGAGAGACCGGGGAG.

In its sample, this clone was seen a few times. The observed sequence ends 3 residues before the CDR3 terminus, with the missing tail filled in from the germline J gene. V is TRBV7-2 and J is TRBJ2-5; the D gene is possibly TRBD1 (6 bases). Trimming removed 0 bases at V and 1 base at J, with 6 bases between. This CDR3 is built from 14 residues. Germline CDR1 reads SGHTA; CDR2 reads FQGNSA. CDR3 DNA (partial): TGTGCCAGCAGCTTAGCGGGGGCCCAAGAGACC. Its translation: CASSLAGAQET. The entire CDR3 protein is CASSLAGAQETQYF.

Notes on this clone: The observed sequence ends 3 residues before the CDR3 terminus, with the missing tail filled in from the germline J gene. The chain recombines TRBV29-1 with TRBJ1-5, with D tentatively TRBD1 (5 bases). The V and J ends lost 4 bases and 0 bases respectively, with 10 bases between them. CDR3 length: 14 residues. Germline-derived CDR1 and CDR2 are SQVTM and ANQGSEA. CDR3 region: CSVAGTDSNQPQHF. The covered CDR3 bases are TGCAGCGTTGCCGGGACTGATAGCAATCAGCCC.

Of note for this clone: Read data end 3 residues before the CDR3 end; the end is taken from the germline J gene. V gene TRBV5-6 combines with J gene TRBJ2-5, with D perhaps matching TRBD2 (6 bases). Germline CDR1 and CDR2: SGHDT and YYEEEE. The CDR3 loop spans 15 amino acids. V was clipped by 0 bases and J by 1 base, with 10 bases between them. The CDR3 is CASSLGGDFQETQYF. The DNA read from the CDR3 is TGTGCCAGCAGCTTGGGGGGGGACTTCCAAGAGACC.

This clone was recorded at least ten times. The read terminates 3 residues before the CDR3 end, so the remaining end is supplied by the germline J gene. V usage is TRBV13 and J usage is TRBJ2-5; maybe TRBD2 (5 bases). This CDR3 contains 13 residues. Germline V gene sequence: CDR1 PRHDT, CDR2 FYEKMQ (reference sequence). Between the trimmed V and J ends, which lost 8 bases and 1 base, there was a span of 11 bases. The chain's CDR3 is CASGFRGQETQYF. The CDR3 DNA, read in part, is TGTGCCAGCGGGTTTCGGGGCCAAGAGACC.

Points on this clone: The read gets to within 3 residues of the CDR3 end, and the germline J gene fills in the rest. This chain uses TRBV19 with TRBJ1-1, with D tentatively TRBD1 (5 bases). Per the germline V gene, CDR1 is LNHDA and CDR2 is SQIVND (reference sequence). The CDR3 runs to 15 residues. V lost 7 bases, J lost 1 base, and 16 bases lay in between. The DNA read from the CDR3 is TGTGCCAGTACCCCTCTTGCGGGGGGGAACACTGAA. It yields the protein CASTPLAGGNTE. The CDR3, in full, reads CASTPLAGGNTEAFF.

The table lists this clone with a few counts. The read stops 3 residues short of the end of the CDR3; the missing end is completed from the germline J gene. The chain has TRBV5-1 and TRBJ2-7, with D tentatively TRBD1 (5 bases). The CDR3 length is 14 residues. Per germline, CDR1 SGHRS and CDR2 YFSETQ. V was clipped by 0 bases and J by 5 bases, with 12 bases between them. The DNA read from the CDR3 is TGCGCCAGCAGCTTGGGACAGTCCTTCGACGAG. As protein: CASSLGQSFDE. The full CDR3 protein reads CASSLGQSFDEQYF. Variable domain in full (rest from reference TRBV5-1 and TRBJ2-7): KAGVTQTPRYLIKTRGQQVTLSCSPISGHRSVSWYQQTPGQGLQFLFEYFSETQRNKGNFPGRFSGRQFSNSRSEMNVSTLELGDSALYLCASSLGQSFDEQYFGPGTRLTVT.

This clone has more than one count but fewer than ten. With the read ending 3 residues before the CDR3 end, the germline J gene is used to fill in that end. The chain carries TRBV11-1 and TRBJ2-1; TRBD1 agrees at 9 bases. The germline gives CDR1 SGHAT, CDR2 FQDESV (reference sequence). This CDR3 is 15 amino acids long. J was trimmed by 7 bases and V by 0 bases; bases with no gene match: 4. The DNA read from the CDR3 is TGTGCCAGCAGCTTAGCCGGGACAGGGTCGAATGAG. Its translation is CASSLAGTGSNE. The entire CDR3 is CASSLAGTGSNEQFF.

This clone was counted between two and nine times. The read stops 3 residues short of the end of the CDR3; the missing end is completed from the germline J gene. The V call is TRBV2, the J call TRBJ2-7; D is unclear. The CDR3 covers 14 residues. V was cut by 5 bases and J by 6 bases, with 17 bases left in between. Germline loops: CDR1 SNHLY, CDR2 FYNNEI. CDR3 in amino acids: CASSTPRAAPEQYF. The covered CDR3 bases are TGTGCCAGCAGTACGCCCCGCGCGGCACCCGAG.

This clone came up many times. The read falls 3 residues short of the CDR3 end, and the missing part is taken from the germline J gene. The V and J genes are TRBV2 and TRBJ2-5, with 8 positions matching TRBD1. The CDR3 consists of 16 residues. In germline, CDR1 is SNHLY, CDR2 FYNNEI. With V trimmed by 4 bases and J by 1 base, 8 bases remained unmatched. CDR3 sequence reads: CASSGRGPQAQETQYF. The covered CDR3 bases are TGTGCCAGCAGTGGCAGGGGGCCCCAGGCCCAAGAGACC.

This clone appeared many times. The sequenced fragment ends 3 residues before the CDR3 boundary, so the rest is inferred from the germline J gene. This chain joins TRBV2 and TRBJ1-2; unclear D gene. This CDR3 is built from 13 residues. The germline V gene encodes CDR1 SNHLY and CDR2 FYNNEI. CDR3 protein: CASSLMKQSDYTF. Incomplete CDR3 DNA: TGTGCCAGCAGCCTAATGAAGCAATCCGAC.

This clone was detected many times. The DNA ends 3 residues before the CDR3 does, and the rest of the CDR3 is filled in from the germline J gene. The V call is TRBV7-9, the J call TRBJ2-3; D unclear. The V gene's germline CDR1 is SEHNR and CDR2 FQNEAQ (reference sequence). There are 13 residues in the CDR3. Between the trimmed V and J ends, which lost 2 bases and 6 bases, there was a span of 9 bases. The CDR3 bases that were read are TGTGCCAGCAGCTTACTAGGTGGGGATACG. This encodes CASSLLGGDT. The whole CDR3 sequence is CASSLLGGDTQYF.

This clone was recorded a few times. The read terminates 3 residues before the CDR3 end, so the remaining end is supplied by the germline J gene. V gene TRBV5-1 combines with J gene TRBJ1-2; D possibly corresponds to TRBD1 (6 bases). The CDR3 loop spans 13 amino acids. The germline V gene encodes CDR1 SGHRS and CDR2 YFSETQ. Trimming removed 4 bases from V and 7 bases from J, with 14 bases in between. CDR3 residues: CASSVDRFLGYTF. The covered CDR3 bases are TGCGCCAGCAGCGTTGACAGGTTCCTTGGC.

This clone was seen a handful of times. From the germline J gene comes the end of the CDR3, since the read stops 3 residues before it. The rearrangement links TRBV30 to TRBJ1-2; D remains ambiguous. The length of the CDR3 is 13 residues. The germline CDR1 and CDR2 sequences are GTSNPN and SVGIG (reference sequence). The part of the CDR3 DNA that was read is TGTGCCCGTGGACTTCAACTTGTGGACGGC. It codes for CARGLQLVDG. The entire CDR3 protein reads CARGLQLVDGYTF.

This clone showed up just a few times. The read terminates 3 residues ahead of where the CDR3 ends, so the germline J gene completes it. The V call is TRBV18, the J call TRBJ1-5, with D possibly TRBD1 on 5 matching bases. The germline V gene has CDR1 KGHSH and CDR2 LQKENI. The CDR3 totals 14 residues. Trimming pared 1 base from V and 4 bases from J, leaving 8 bases between. This chain's CDR3 is CASSPREGNQPQHF. The DNA read from the CDR3 is TGTGCCAGCTCACCACGGGAGGGGAATCAGCCC.

By its share, this clone is medium-sized (0.01 to 0.1%). The sequenced fragment ends 3 residues before the CDR3 boundary, so the rest is inferred from the germline J gene. The rearrangement uses TRBV20-1 and TRBJ2-3; no clear D gene. With 1 base removed from V and 2 bases from J, the gap between germline ends came to 7 bases. Per the germline V gene, CDR1 is DFQATT and CDR2 is SNEGSKA (reference sequence). The CDR3 consists of 13 residues. CDR3: CSARGVTTDTQYF. The DNA read from the CDR3 is TGCAGTGCTAGAGGCGTTACCACAGATACG.

In its sample, this clone was seen many times. The DNA ends 3 residues before the CDR3 does, and the rest of the CDR3 is filled in from the germline J gene. The genes are TRBV19 and TRBJ2-1, with TRBD2 matching 8 bases. The CDR3 totals 14 residues. Looked up from germline, CDR1 is LNHDA and CDR2 is SQIVND (reference sequence). V dropped 5 bases and J dropped 5; count of bases not matched to a gene: 5. The chain's CDR3 is CASSPGLAHNEQFF. CDR3 DNA (partial): TGTGCCAGTAGTCCCGGACTAGCCCACAATGAG.

A word on this clone: The read finishes 3 residues shy of the CDR3 end, and the germline J gene is used to complete it. This rearrangement joins TRBV19 to TRBJ2-1; 9 bases align to TRBD1. The CDR3 runs to 15 residues. Germline V CDR1 and CDR2: LNHDA, SQIVND (reference sequence). J was trimmed by 6 bases and V by 6 bases; bases with no gene match: 9. CDR3 bases read: TGTGCCAGTAGACCAACAGGGGGCTTGAGCAATGAG. This gives the protein CASRPTGGLSNE. The entire CDR3 protein reads CASRPTGGLSNEQFF. The full variable domain, in which reference TRBV19 and TRBJ2-1 provide the parts outside the CDR3, is DGGITQSPKYLFRKEGQNVTLSCEQNLNHDAMYWYRQDPGQGLRLIYYSQIVNDFQKGDIAEGYSVSREKKESFPLTVTSAQKNPTAFYLCASRPTGGLSNEQFFGPGTRLTVL.

On this clone: The read ends 3 residues shy of where the CDR3 ends; the end is completed using the germline J gene. The genes are TRBV2 and TRBJ1-5, with 7 nucleotides matching TRBD1. Germline CDR1 is SNHLY and CDR2 is FYNNEI. Trimming removed 4 bases from V and 4 bases from J; junction bases left unmatched: 4. The CDR3 length is 14 residues. CDR3 DNA, as far as it was read: TGTGCCAGCAGTGGGGACAGAGGAAATCAGCCC. Translation: CASSGDRGNQP. The whole CDR3 sequence reads CASSGDRGNQPQHF.

The sample holds many counts of this clone. With the read ending 3 residues before the CDR3 end, the germline J gene is used to fill in that end. V gene TRBV29-1 combines with J gene TRBJ2-1, with D possibly TRBD1 on 6 matching bases. Deletions cut 1 base from V and 7 bases from J, with 17 bases between. Germline-derived CDR1 and CDR2 are SQVTM and ANQGSEA. The CDR3 contains 15 residues. The CDR3 is CSVEGHKGQGNEQFF. The DNA read from the CDR3 is TGCAGCGTTGAAGGTCACAAGGGGCAGGGGAATGAG.

On this clone itself: Read coverage stops 3 residues before the CDR3 terminus; the germline J gene supplies the remainder. V is TRBV30 and J is TRBJ1-6; D is perhaps TRBD1 (5 bases). The CDR3 consists of 15 residues. Per the germline V gene, CDR1 is GTSNPN and CDR2 is SVGIG (reference sequence). V was shortened by 0 bases and J by 7 bases, with 13 bases between the two germline ends. CDR3 region: CAWSVHQGLNSPLHF. The sequenced CDR3 bases are TGTGCCTGGAGTGTACATCAGGGATTGAATTCACCC.

This clone was found many times. The missing CDR3 end, 3 residues past where the read stops, is filled in from the germline J gene. The rearrangement uses TRBV29-1 and TRBJ2-7, with TRBD2 identical over 10 bases. This CDR3 comprises 13 residues. Germline lookup yields CDR1 SQVTM and CDR2 ANQGSEA. J lost 4 bases, V lost 6 bases, and 6 bases had no gene match. CDR3 DNA, as far as it was read: TGCAGCGTGAGAGCGGGGGGGCAGTACGAG. Amino acid sequence: CSVRAGGQYE. Given in full, the CDR3 is CSVRAGGQYEQYF.